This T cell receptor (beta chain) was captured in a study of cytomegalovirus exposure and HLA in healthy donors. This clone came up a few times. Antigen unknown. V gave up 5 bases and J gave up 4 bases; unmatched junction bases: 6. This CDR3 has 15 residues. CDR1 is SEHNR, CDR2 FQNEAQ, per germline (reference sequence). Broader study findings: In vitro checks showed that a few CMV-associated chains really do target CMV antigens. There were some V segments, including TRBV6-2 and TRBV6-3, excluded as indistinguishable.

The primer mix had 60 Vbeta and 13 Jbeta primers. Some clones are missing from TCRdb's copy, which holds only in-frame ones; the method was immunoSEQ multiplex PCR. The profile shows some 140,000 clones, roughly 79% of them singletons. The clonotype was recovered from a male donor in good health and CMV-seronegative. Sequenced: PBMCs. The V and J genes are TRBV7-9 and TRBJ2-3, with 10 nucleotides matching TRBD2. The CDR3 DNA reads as TGTGCCAGCAGCCCAAGCGGGGGGGTATCAGATACGCAGTATTTT. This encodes CASSPSGGVSDTQYF.